These 8 T cell receptor beta chains originate from one sample sequenced in a study of beta chain features in type 1 diabetes (dated by TCRdb to 2016 to 2019). The method was the immunoSEQ multiplex PCR assay. The entire amount of isolated RNA was reverse transcribed using the High Capacity cDNA Reverse Transcription Kit, so the sequenced TCRB transcripts were expressed ones. TCRdb retrieved this table from immuneACCESS and kept in-frame rearrangements only. Not all clones are present; in checked studies, unresolved V genes account for under half, and no reason is known for the remainder. This sample gives about 260,000 clones in total; about 63% of them show up just once. Jointly, the top ten make up around 0.05% of the sample. Sample: naive CD4+ T cells from blood. The label giving this sample's cell subset or site can be read as: true naive CD4+ T cells. These TCRs come from a man aged 25 to 45 in good health.

This chain's CDR3 is CASSPDSGGYTF. CDR3 bases: TGTGCCAGCAGCCCGGACTCTGGTGGCTACACCTTC. V is TRBV5-4 and J is TRBJ1-2, with unresolved D. The V end was cut by 4 bases, the J end by 7 bases, with 11 bases between. Germline CDR1 is SGHNT and CDR2 is YYREEE (reference sequence). This CDR3 is 12 amino acids long.

This chain links TRBV9 with TRBJ1-4; D not certain. Deletions cut 3 bases from V and 0 bases from J, with 3 bases between. Germline V gene data show CDR1 as SGDLS and CDR2 as YYNGEE. The CDR3 runs to 13 residues. The CDR3 reads CASSGATNEKLFF. DNA of the CDR3: TGTGCCAGCAGCGGAGCAACTAATGAAAAACTGTTTTTT.

V and J are TRBV9 and TRBJ2-3, with D tentatively TRBD1 (5 bases). The V end was cut by 3 bases, the J end by 6 bases, with 14 bases between. CDR1 and CDR2 (germline): SGDLS, YYNGEE. The CDR3 has 14 amino acids. In DNA, the CDR3 is TGTGCCAGCAGCGCACTACAGGCAGGGGATACGCAGTATTTT. This encodes CASSALQAGDTQYF.

The J gene is TRBJ1-1, the V gene TRBV5-6, with no clear D. Germline V gene data show CDR1 as SGHDT and CDR2 as YYEEEE. Deletions cut 4 bases from V and 11 bases from J, with 18 bases between. The CDR3 spans 13 residues. CDR3 bases: TGTGCCAGCAGCCCCACAACCCGGAGTCGGGCTTTCTTT. Protein: CASSPTTRSRAFF.

This chain uses TRBV25-1 with TRBJ2-7, with 8 bases matching TRBD1. V lost 6 bases and J lost 6; bases outside the gene matches: 10. CDR3 length: 14 residues. Germline-derived CDR1 and CDR2 are MGHDK and SYGVNS. The CDR3 region is CASSRGQGDPEQYF. The CDR3 DNA reads as TGTGCCAGCAGCCGCGGACAGGGAGATCCCGAGCAGTACTTC.

The chain is built from TRBV30 and TRBJ2-1; 9 bases line up with TRBD2. Germline values: CDR1 GTSNPN, CDR2 SVGIG (reference sequence). This CDR3 spans 14 amino acids. After removal of 8 bases from V and 4 bases from J, the junction contained 9 bases not matched to a gene. The CDR3 is CAVRLAAPYNEQFF. DNA for the CDR3: TGTGCCGTCCGACTAGCGGCCCCGTACAATGAGCAGTTCTTC.

The chain joins TRBV14 to TRBJ2-7; D possibly corresponds to TRBD2 (7 bases). V lost 6 bases and J 9 bases, leaving 15 bases between the germline ends. This CDR3 is 12 amino acids long. The germline gives CDR1 SGHDN, CDR2 FVKESK. The CDR3 nucleotides are TGTGCCAGCAGGTCCCTCGCGGGGGCGCAGTACTTC. Protein sequence: CASRSLAGAQYF.

The V gene is TRBV18, the J gene TRBJ2-5; D gene ambiguous. The CDR3 has 12 residues. Germline-derived CDR1 and CDR2 are KGHSH and LQKENI. V gave up 3 bases and J gave up 1 base, with 3 bases separating them. CDR3 bases: TGTGCCAGCTCACCGCTCCAAGAGACCCAGTACTTC. This codes for CASSPLQETQYF.